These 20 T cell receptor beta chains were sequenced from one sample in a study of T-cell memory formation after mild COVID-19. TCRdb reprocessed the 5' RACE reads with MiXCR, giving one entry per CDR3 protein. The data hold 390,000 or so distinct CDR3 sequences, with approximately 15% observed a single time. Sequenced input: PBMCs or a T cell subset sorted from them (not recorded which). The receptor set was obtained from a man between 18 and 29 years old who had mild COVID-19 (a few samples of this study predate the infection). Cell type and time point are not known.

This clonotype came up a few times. The CDR3 DNA follows: TGTGCCAGCACCGCGTCGGGACTAGCGGGGGACGGTAGTAATGAGCAGTTCTTC. Translating it yields CASTASGLAGDGSNEQFF. V is TRBV6-2 or TRBV6-3 and J is TRBJ2-1; TRBD2 agrees at 14 bases. The J segment lost 7 bases and the V segment lost 7 bases, leaving 15 bases of the junction unmatched. Germline V gene lookup returns CDR1 MNHEY and CDR2 SVGEGT. CDR3 size: 18 residues.

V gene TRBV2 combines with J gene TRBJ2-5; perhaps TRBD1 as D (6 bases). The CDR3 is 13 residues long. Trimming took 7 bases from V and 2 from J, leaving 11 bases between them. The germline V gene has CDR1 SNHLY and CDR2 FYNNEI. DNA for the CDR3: TGTGCCAGCATAGGACAGATTCAAGAGACCCAGTACTTC. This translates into CASIGQIQETQYF.

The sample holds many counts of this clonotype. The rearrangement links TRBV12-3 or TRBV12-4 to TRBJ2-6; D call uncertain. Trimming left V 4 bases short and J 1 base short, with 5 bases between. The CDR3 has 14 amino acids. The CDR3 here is CASSWASGANVLTF. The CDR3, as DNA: TGTGCCAGCAGTTGGGCTTCTGGGGCCAACGTCCTGACTTTC.

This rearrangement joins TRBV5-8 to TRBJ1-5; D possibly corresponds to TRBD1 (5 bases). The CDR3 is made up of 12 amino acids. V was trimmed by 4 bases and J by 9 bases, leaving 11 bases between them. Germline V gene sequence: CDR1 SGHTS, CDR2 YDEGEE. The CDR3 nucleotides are TGTGCCAGCAGCCCTGGCGGGGGGCCCCAGCATTTT. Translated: CASSPGGGPQHF.

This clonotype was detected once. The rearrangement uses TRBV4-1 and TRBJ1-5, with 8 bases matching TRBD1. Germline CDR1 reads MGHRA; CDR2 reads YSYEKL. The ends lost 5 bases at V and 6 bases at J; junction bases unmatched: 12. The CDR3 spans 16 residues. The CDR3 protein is CASSAIDRGSTQPQHF. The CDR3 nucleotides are TGCGCCAGCAGCGCTATTGACAGGGGAAGTACTCAGCCCCAGCATTTT.

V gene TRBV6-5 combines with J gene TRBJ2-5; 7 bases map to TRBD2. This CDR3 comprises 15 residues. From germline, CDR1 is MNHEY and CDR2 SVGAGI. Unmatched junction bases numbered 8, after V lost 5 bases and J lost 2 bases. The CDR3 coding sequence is TGTGCCAGCAGTATCTCCGGGCGGGGGCAAGAGACCCAGTACTTC. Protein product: CASSISGRGQETQYF.

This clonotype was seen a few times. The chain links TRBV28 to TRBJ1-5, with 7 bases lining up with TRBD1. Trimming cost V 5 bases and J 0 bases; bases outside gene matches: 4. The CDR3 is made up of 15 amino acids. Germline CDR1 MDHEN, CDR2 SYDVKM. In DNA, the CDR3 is TGTGCCAGCAGTCACCGACAGGGTAGCAATCAGCCCCAGCATTTT. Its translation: CASSHRQGSNQPQHF.

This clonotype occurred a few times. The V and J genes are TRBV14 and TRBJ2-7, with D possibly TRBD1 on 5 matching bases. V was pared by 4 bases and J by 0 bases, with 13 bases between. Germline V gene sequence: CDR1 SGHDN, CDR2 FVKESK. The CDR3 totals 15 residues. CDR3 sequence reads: CASSRMTAYSYEQYF. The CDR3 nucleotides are TGTGCCAGCAGCCGAATGACAGCCTACTCCTACGAGCAGTACTTC.

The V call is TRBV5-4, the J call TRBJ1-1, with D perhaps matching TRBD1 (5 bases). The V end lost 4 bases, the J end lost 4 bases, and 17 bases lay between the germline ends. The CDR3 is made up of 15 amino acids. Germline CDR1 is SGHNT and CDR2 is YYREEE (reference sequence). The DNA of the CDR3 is TGTGCCAGCAGCGACAAGGGGAGGTTGGGCACTGAAGCTTTCTTT. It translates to CASSDKGRLGTEAFF.

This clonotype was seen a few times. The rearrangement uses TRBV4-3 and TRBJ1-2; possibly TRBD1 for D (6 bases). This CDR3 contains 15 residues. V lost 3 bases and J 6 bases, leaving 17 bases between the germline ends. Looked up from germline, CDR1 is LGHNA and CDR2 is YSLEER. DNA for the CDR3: TGCGCCAGCAGCCAGCCCGTGGGGGGCGCTAATGGCTACACCTTC. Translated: CASSQPVGGANGYTF.

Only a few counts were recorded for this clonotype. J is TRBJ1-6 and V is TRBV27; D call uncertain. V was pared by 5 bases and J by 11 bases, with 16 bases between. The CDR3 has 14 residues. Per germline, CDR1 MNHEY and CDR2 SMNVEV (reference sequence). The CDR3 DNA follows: TGTGCCAGCAGTCCCCCATGGGCTATGGCACCCCTCCACTTT. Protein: CASSPPWAMAPLHF.

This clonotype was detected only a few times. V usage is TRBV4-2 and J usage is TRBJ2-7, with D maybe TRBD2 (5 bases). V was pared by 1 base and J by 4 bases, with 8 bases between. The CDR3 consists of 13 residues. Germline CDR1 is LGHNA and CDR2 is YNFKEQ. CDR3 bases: TGTGCCAGCAGCCAAGGGGAGAGGTACGAGCAGTACTTC. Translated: CASSQGERYEQYF.

The CDR3, as DNA: TGTGCCAGCAGCCCTCGAGGTGTCCAAGAGACCCAGTACTTC. Encoded protein: CASSPRGVQETQYF. The chain uses TRBV7-6 and TRBJ2-5; D gene ambiguous. Trimming pared 5 bases from V and 1 base from J, leaving 11 bases between. There are 14 residues in the CDR3. Germline V lookup: CDR1 SGHVS, CDR2 FNYEAQ.

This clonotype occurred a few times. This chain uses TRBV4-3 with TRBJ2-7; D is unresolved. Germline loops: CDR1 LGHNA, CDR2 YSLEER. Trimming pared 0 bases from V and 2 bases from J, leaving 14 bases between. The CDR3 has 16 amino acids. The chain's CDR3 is CASSQETDGTTYEQYV. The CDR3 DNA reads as TGCGCCAGCAGCCAAGAAACCGACGGTACTACCTACGAGCAGTACGTC.

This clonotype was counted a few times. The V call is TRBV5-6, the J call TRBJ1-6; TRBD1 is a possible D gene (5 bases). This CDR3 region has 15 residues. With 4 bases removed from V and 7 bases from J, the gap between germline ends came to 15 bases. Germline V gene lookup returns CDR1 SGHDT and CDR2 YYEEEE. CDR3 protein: CASSRRGGSNSPLHF. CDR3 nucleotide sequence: TGTGCCAGCAGCCGTCGGGGGGGATCAAATTCACCCCTCCACTTT.

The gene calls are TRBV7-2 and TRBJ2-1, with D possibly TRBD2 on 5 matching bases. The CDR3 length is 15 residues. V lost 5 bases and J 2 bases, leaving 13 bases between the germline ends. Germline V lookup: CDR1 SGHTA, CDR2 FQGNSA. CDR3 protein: CASSLGASAYNEQFF. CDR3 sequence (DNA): TGTGCCAGCAGCCTGGGAGCTAGTGCCTACAATGAGCAGTTCTTC.

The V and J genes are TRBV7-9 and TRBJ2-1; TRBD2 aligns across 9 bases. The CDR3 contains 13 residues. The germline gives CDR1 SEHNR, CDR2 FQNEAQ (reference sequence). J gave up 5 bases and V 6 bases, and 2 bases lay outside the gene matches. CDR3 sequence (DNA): TGTGCCAGCAGGTCTAGCGGGGACAATGAGCAGTTCTTC. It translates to CASRSSGDNEQFF.

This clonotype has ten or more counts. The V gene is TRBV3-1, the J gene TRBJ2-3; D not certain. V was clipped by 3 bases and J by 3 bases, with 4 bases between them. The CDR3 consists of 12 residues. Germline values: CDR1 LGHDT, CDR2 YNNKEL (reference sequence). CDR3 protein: CASSHGTDTQYF. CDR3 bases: TGTGCCAGCAGCCATGGGACAGATACGCAGTATTTT.

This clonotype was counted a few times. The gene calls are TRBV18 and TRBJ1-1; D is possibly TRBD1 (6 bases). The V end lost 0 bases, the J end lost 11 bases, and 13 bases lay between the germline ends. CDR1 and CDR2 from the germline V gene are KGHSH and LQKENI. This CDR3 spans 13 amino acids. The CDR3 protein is CASSPPGALEAFF. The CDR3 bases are TGTGCCAGCTCACCACCGGGGGCGTTAGAGGCTTTCTTT.

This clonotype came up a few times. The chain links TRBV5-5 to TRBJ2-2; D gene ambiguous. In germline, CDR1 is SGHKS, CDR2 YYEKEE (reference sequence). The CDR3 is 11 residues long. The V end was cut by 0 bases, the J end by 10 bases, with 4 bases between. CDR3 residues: CASSLGPELFF. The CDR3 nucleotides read TGTGCCAGCAGCTTGGGCCCGGAGCTGTTTTTT. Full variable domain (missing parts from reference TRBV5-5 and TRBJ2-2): DAGVTQSPTHLIKTRGQQVTLRCSPISGHKSVSWYQQVLGQGPQFIFQYYEKEERGRGNFPDRFSARQFPNYSSELNVNALLLGDSALYLCASSLGPELFFGEGSRLTVL.